This TCR beta chain was documented in a study of OX40 agonist ivuxolimab in advanced cancers. For the study at large: Of mixed ages from about 23 to 79 and averaging approximately 60 years, the group was about 80% male. Treatment received earlier with anti-PD-1, anti-PD-L1 or anti-CTLA-4 agents was allowed, and more than 30% had some.

This CDR3 contains 17 residues. Trimming removed 0 bases from V and 2 bases from J, with 16 bases in between. Per the germline V gene, CDR1 is SGHTA and CDR2 is FQGNSA. Autoimmune disease history or systemic immunosuppression excluded patients. The repertoire was sequenced with immunoSEQ multiplex PCR; TCRdb's copy has only in-frame clones and lacks some. This table holds about 61,000 clones, roughly 86% found once. The specimen was CD4+ or CD8+ T cells sorted from blood, collected in a trial of the OX40 agonist ivuxolimab. J is TRBJ1-2 and V is TRBV7-2, with a weak D call TRBD1 (5 bases). The TCR sequence derives from an adult with an advanced solid tumor such as melanoma, head and neck, liver or kidney cancer. CDR3 coding DNA: TGTGCCAGCAGCTTAGCTTCAACCCTGAGGGGAAACTATGGCTACACCTTC. Its translation: CASSLASTLRGNYGYTF.